A selection of T cell receptor beta chains follows, all from one sample in a study of cytomegalovirus exposure and HLA in healthy donors. The table came from immunoSEQ multiplex PCR; TCRdb's copy has only in-frame clones and leaves some out. Counted here are fewer than 200,000 clones, more than 75% occurring once; the ten biggest clones make up 2.5%. The sequencing input was PBMCs. These receptor sequences come from a man younger than 40 in good health and CMV-seropositive. The CDR3 runs from the conserved cysteine through the conserved F or W. A D gene is named only where the DNA matches it firmly.

cdr3_length d_call j_call v_call cdr3_aa
15 NA TRBJ2-7 TRBV11-2 CASNSDAAPTYEQYF
16 TRBD2 TRBJ2-2 TRBV7-8 CASSPLSGRNTGELFF
16 NA TRBJ1-3 TRBV6-5 CASSYSGGGSGNTIYF
14 NA TRBJ1-1 TRBV6-5 CASSYRARGSEAFF
14 NA TRBJ2-1 TRBV27 CASSLVSPYNEQFF
14 NA TRBJ1-5 TRBV27 CASSLTPQDQPQHF
15 TRBD1 TRBJ2-2 TRBV7-2 CASSLVTGVGGELFF
13 TRBD1 TRBJ1-2 TRBV5-1 CASSMETGNGYTF
15 NA TRBJ2-1 TRBV9 CASSVGVQGLNEQFF
14 NA TRBJ2-3 TRBV10-3 CAISDSGAEDTQYF
15 TRBD1 TRBJ2-2 TRBV2 CAGSYRGANTGELFF
15 NA TRBJ1-1 TRBV6-1 CASSEIEGPNTEAFF
15 TRBD1 TRBJ1-4 TRBV5-1 CASTQQGATNEKLFF
14 NA TRBJ2-5 TRBV7-7 CASSSLGVGETQYF
15 TRBD2 TRBJ2-3 TRBV6-4 CASSEGLAGVDTQYF
17 TRBD1 TRBJ1-5 TRBV7-9 CASSRGSSGTANQPQHF
14 NA TRBJ1-1 TRBV9 CASSVRQSNTEAFF